These 27 T cell receptor beta chains originate from one sample sequenced in a study of human T cells and chemical hapten exposure. RNA extraction used unfractionated whole blood as the source of total RNA. As the library was built, unique molecular identifiers were attached to individual cDNA molecules. MiXCR was run by TCRdb on the reads, yielding one entry per CDR3 protein. The sample comprises about 120,000 distinct CDR3 sequences, about 8.9% of which are singletons, and just over 1.4% rests with the top ten. Sequencing used whole blood. All receptors come from a human donor in good health. Some clones in this sample may be carry-over from other donors' samples.

The J gene is TRBJ2-3, the V gene TRBV2; TRBD2 matches at 9 bases. Germline assignment: CDR1 SNHLY and CDR2 FYNNEI. The CDR3 is 14 residues long. With 7 bases clipped from V and 2 bases from J, the junction kept 4 bases outside the gene matches. The CDR3 is CASISSGVTDTQYF. As DNA, the CDR3 is TGTGCCAGCATTTCTAGCGGGGTCACAGATACGCAGTATTTT.

This clonotype was detected ten times or more. The chain uses TRBV5-4 and TRBJ2-5, with no clear D. Germline CDR1 reads SGHNT; CDR2 reads YYREEE (reference sequence). V was cut by 0 bases and J by 5 bases, with 5 bases left in between. This CDR3 is built from 12 residues. CDR3 in amino acids: CASSLEVETQYF. In DNA form, the CDR3 reads TGTGCCAGCAGCTTGGAGGTGGAGACCCAGTACTTC.

In its sample, this clonotype was seen a few times. The gene calls are TRBV4-1 and TRBJ2-7, with TRBD2 matching over 10 bases. Germline trimming cut 6 bases from V and 6 bases from J; bases unmatched to any gene: 8. The germline CDR1 and CDR2 sequences are MGHRA and YSYEKL. CDR3 length equals 14 residues. CDR3 region: CASSPAGGALEQYF. In nucleotides, the CDR3 is TGCGCCAGCAGTCCAGCGGGAGGGGCACTCGAGCAGTACTTC.

This clonotype has a handful of counts. CDR3 in DNA: TGTGCCAGCAGTGCTACCGACGGCAATGAGCAGTTCTTC. Its translation is CASSATDGNEQFF. The J gene is TRBJ2-1, the V gene TRBV12-3 or TRBV12-4; D uncertain. V lost 5 bases and J 6 bases, leaving 11 bases between the germline ends. The CDR3 contains 13 residues.

In its sample, this clonotype was seen many times. The rearrangement links TRBV10-3 to TRBJ1-6; D possibly corresponds to TRBD1 (5 bases). This CDR3 comprises 12 residues. Germline lookup yields CDR1 ENHRY and CDR2 SYGVKD. Between the trimmed V and J ends, which lost 6 bases and 8 bases, there was a span of 8 bases. This CDR3 is CAIRGGDSPLHF. CDR3 in DNA: TGTGCCATCAGGGGAGGGGATTCACCCCTCCACTTT.

This clonotype was counted ten times or more. CDR3 sequence reads: CASSITVSNQPQHF. In DNA, the CDR3 is TGTGCCAGCAGCATAACAGTTAGCAATCAGCCCCAGCATTTT. The chain joins TRBV6-5 to TRBJ1-5, with D unclear. The CDR3 has 14 amino acids. Trimming took off 6 bases at V and 0 bases at J, with 9 bases between the two ends. Per germline, CDR1 MNHEY and CDR2 SVGAGI.

This clonotype has just a few counts. In DNA form, the CDR3 reads TGTGCCAGCAGCTTAAGTCCCCGGGACCCCGTGAGGCAGTTCTTC. It specifies CASSLSPRDPVRQFF. The chain carries TRBV7-9 and TRBJ2-1; tentatively, D is TRBD1 or TRBD2 (5 bases each). Between the trimmed V and J ends, which lost 2 bases and 12 bases, there was a span of 20 bases. This CDR3 contains 15 residues. In germline, CDR1 is SEHNR, CDR2 FQNEAQ (reference sequence).

This clonotype appeared many times. The chain couples TRBV4-1 to TRBJ1-6; D gene ambiguous. V lost 1 base to trimming and J lost 8 bases, with 15 bases between them. Germline V gene data show CDR1 as MGHRA and CDR2 as YSYEKL. This CDR3 has 16 residues. The CDR3 protein is CASSQAHLTRDSPLHF. The DNA for the CDR3 is TGCGCCAGCAGCCAAGCCCACCTGACACGGGATTCACCCCTCCACTTT.

In this sample, this clonotype turned up a few times. J is TRBJ2-1 and V is TRBV6-6, with no clear D. The CDR3 runs 12 residues. From germline, CDR1 is MNHNY and CDR2 SVGAGI (reference sequence). The V gene lost 3 bases and the J gene lost 7 bases, with 7 bases spanning the gap. The CDR3 bases are TGTGCCAGCAGTTATAACGGTAATGAGCAGTTCTTC. It is translated as CASSYNGNEQFF.

The V call is TRBV20-1, the J call TRBJ2-3; 7 nucleotides align to TRBD2. Germline V lookup: CDR1 DFQATT, CDR2 SNEGSKA (reference sequence). The junction had 12 bases not matched to a gene; V was cut back by 5 bases and J by 1 base. This CDR3 has 16 residues. CDR3 sequence: CSAEGTFAGGTDTQYF. The CDR3 nucleotides are TGCAGTGCTGAAGGGACCTTCGCGGGGGGCACAGATACGCAGTATTTT.

This clonotype was detected a few times. The rearrangement links TRBV20-1 to TRBJ2-1; TRBD2 agrees at 12 bases. With 0 bases clipped from V and 9 bases from J, the junction kept 9 bases outside the gene matches. Germline assignment: CDR1 DFQATT and CDR2 SNEGSKA (reference sequence). This CDR3 spans 16 amino acids. CDR3 protein: CSARDRRASGRVEQFF. The CDR3 DNA reads as TGCAGTGCTAGAGATCGGCGGGCTAGCGGGAGGGTTGAGCAGTTCTTC.

V usage is TRBV11-2 and J usage is TRBJ2-3; 11 nucleotides agree with TRBD2. Per the germline V gene, CDR1 is SGHAT and CDR2 is FQNNGV. CDR3 length: 13 amino acids. V lost 9 bases, J lost 4 bases, and 3 bases stayed unmatched. As DNA, the CDR3 is TGTGCCAGAACGGGACTAGCGGCAGATACGCAGTATTTT. It encodes CARTGLAADTQYF.

The CDR3 loop is CSAPNREAGADTQYF. CDR3 DNA sequence: TGCAGTGCTCCAAACCGGGAGGCCGGCGCAGATACGCAGTATTTT. The chain combines TRBV20-1 with TRBJ2-3, with TRBD2 matching over 7 bases. The V and J ends lost 5 bases and 4 bases, in that order; junction bases with no gene match: 12. The CDR3 runs to 15 residues. Per germline, CDR1 DFQATT and CDR2 SNEGSKA (reference sequence).

V usage is TRBV5-1 and J usage is TRBJ1-3; possible D gene TRBD1, 6 bases. This CDR3 is 15 amino acids long. The germline CDR1 and CDR2 sequences are SGHRS and YFSETQ. Trimming removed 6 bases from V and 0 bases from J, with 13 bases in between. In nucleotides, the CDR3 is TGCGCCAGCACCCCGGACAGAAGCTCTGGAAACACCATATATTTT. Translated: CASTPDRSSGNTIYF.

This chain links TRBV10-3 with TRBJ2-1; D is unclear. The CDR3 covers 12 residues. V was clipped by 0 bases and J by 5 bases, with 2 bases between them. Germline CDR1 ENHRY, CDR2 SYGVKD. The chain's CDR3 is CAISESNNEQFF. The CDR3 bases are TGTGCCATCAGTGAGTCGAACAATGAGCAGTTCTTC.

This clonotype was seen at least ten times. The chain couples TRBV4-2 to TRBJ2-7; 9 positions match TRBD1. The CDR3 has 17 residues. CDR1 is LGHNA and CDR2 is YNFKEQ in the germline V gene. Unmatched junction bases numbered 7, after V lost 0 bases and J lost 1 base. The CDR3 is CASSQDYEGQGSYEQYF. The CDR3 bases are TGTGCCAGCAGCCAAGATTACGAAGGACAGGGGTCCTACGAGCAGTACTTC.

This clonotype was counted ten times or more. V is TRBV9 and J is TRBJ1-5; D not certain. CDR3 length equals 14 residues. Trimming left V 5 bases short and J 2 bases short, with 11 bases between. Germline loops: CDR1 SGDLS, CDR2 YYNGEE. CDR3: CASSRLPGNQPQHF. For the CDR3, the DNA is TGTGCCAGCAGTCGGTTGCCGGGCAATCAGCCCCAGCATTTT. The full variable domain, rest sourced from reference TRBV9 and TRBJ1-5, is DSGVTQTPKHLITATGQRVTLRCSPRSGDLSVYWYQQSLDQGLQFLIQYYNGEERAKGNILERFSAQQFPDLHSELNLSSLELGDSALYFCASSRLPGNQPQHFGDGTRLSIL.

Only a few counts were recorded for this clonotype. The rearrangement links TRBV29-1 to TRBJ2-3, with unresolved D. This CDR3 is 14 amino acids long. Trimming shortened V by 2 bases and J by 2 bases, and 11 bases separated the two germline ends. The germline V gene encodes CDR1 SQVTM and CDR2 ANQGSEA. CDR3 residues: CSVEPGRDTDTQYF. CDR3 in DNA: TGCAGCGTTGAACCGGGCCGAGACACAGATACGCAGTATTTT.

This clonotype was counted between two and nine times. J is TRBJ2-2 and V is TRBV7-9; D gene ambiguous. V lost 5 bases and J lost 4, with 11 bases in between. Germline V gives CDR1 SEHNR, CDR2 FQNEAQ (reference sequence). The CDR3 extends over 14 amino acids. CDR3 sequence reads: CASSPSWSTGELFF. The CDR3 bases are TGTGCCAGCAGCCCTTCGTGGTCCACCGGGGAGCTGTTTTTT.

This clonotype was detected a few times. The chain combines TRBV15 with TRBJ2-7, with D tentatively TRBD1 or TRBD2 (7 bases each). The ends were cut back, 2 bases at V and 4 bases at J, with 12 bases in the middle. Germline V CDR1 and CDR2: LNHNV, YYDKDF (reference sequence). The CDR3 is 14 amino acids. The CDR3 loop is CATSRSRGGYEQYF. In DNA form, the CDR3 reads TGTGCCACCAGCAGAAGCAGGGGGGGGTACGAGCAGTACTTC. The variable domain in full, completed from reference TRBV15 and TRBJ2-7, reads DAMVIQNPRYQVTQFGKPVTLSCSQTLNHNVMYWYQQKSSQAPKLLFHYYDKDFNNEADTPDNFQSRRPNTSFCFLDIRSPGLGDTAMYLCATSRSRGGYEQYFGPGTRLTVT.

This chain joins TRBV24-1 and TRBJ2-1, with D perhaps matching TRBD1 or TRBD2 (5 bases each). The CDR3 is 17 amino acids. Trimming took off 4 bases at V and 4 bases at J, with 19 bases between the two ends. Germline CDR1 and CDR2: KGHDR and SFDVKD. The DNA for the CDR3 is TGTGCCACCAGTGACCGGGGACCCCCTGGGCCATACAATGAGCAGTTCTTC. Translating gives CATSDRGPPGPYNEQFF.

This clonotype was detected many times. The chain recombines TRBV20-1 with TRBJ1-5, with D hard to call. The germline V gene has CDR1 DFQATT and CDR2 SNEGSKA (reference sequence). Trimming pared 1 base from V and 8 bases from J, leaving 9 bases between. The CDR3 runs to 12 residues. CDR3 nucleotide sequence: TGCAGTGCTAGAGGGTACCCCGAGCCCCAGCATTTT. Protein sequence: CSARGYPEPQHF.

The chain recombines TRBV7-6 with TRBJ2-3; 7 positions match TRBD1. The germline CDR1 and CDR2 sequences are SGHVS and FNYEAQ. With V trimmed by 6 bases and J by 2 bases, 11 bases remained unmatched. The CDR3 is made up of 16 amino acids. This chain's CDR3 is CASSQGDSRYTDTQYF. The DNA for the CDR3 is TGTGCCAGCAGTCAAGGGGACAGTAGATACACAGATACGCAGTATTTT.

This clonotype came up many times. CDR3 residues: CATSSEQGNYGYTF. CDR3 DNA: TGTGCCACCAGCTCCGAACAGGGGAACTATGGCTACACCTTC. The chain couples TRBV15 to TRBJ1-2; TRBD1 matches at 7 bases. With 5 bases clipped from V and 2 bases from J, the junction kept 5 bases outside the gene matches. The CDR3 length is 14 residues. Germline values: CDR1 LNHNV, CDR2 YYDKDF (reference sequence).

Only one count was recorded for this clonotype. CDR3 region: CASNPGLALTNEQFF. Here the CDR3 DNA reads TGTGCCAGCAATCCGGGACTAGCGCTTACCAATGAGCAGTTCTTC. The chain carries TRBV6-5 and TRBJ2-1; 10 nucleotides align to TRBD2. The CDR3 totals 15 residues. CDR1 and CDR2 (germline): MNHEY, SVGAGI. Germline trimming cut 7 bases from V and 6 bases from J; bases unmatched to any gene: 9.

The sample holds a few counts of this clonotype. The V gene is TRBV14, the J gene TRBJ2-1; D remains ambiguous. Germline CDR1 and CDR2: SGHDN and FVKESK. The V and J ends lost 0 bases and 4 bases respectively, with 7 bases between them. The CDR3 has 14 residues. The CDR3 sequence: CASSQDTTYNEQFF. CDR3 coding DNA: TGTGCCAGCAGCCAAGATACCACTTACAATGAGCAGTTCTTC.

This clonotype was observed at least ten times. The chain is built from TRBV20-1 and TRBJ1-2; no clear D gene. The germline CDR1 and CDR2 sequences are DFQATT and SNEGSKA (reference sequence). Trimming pared 3 bases from V and 3 bases from J, leaving 8 bases between. CDR3 size: 12 residues. The CDR3 spells CSASGRDYGYTF. CDR3 sequence (DNA): TGCAGTGCTAGTGGGCGAGACTATGGCTACACCTTC.